This is a list of T cell receptor beta chains from one sample in a study of shared clonotypes between healthy human individuals. Profiled with immunoSEQ multiplex PCR; TCRdb holds only in-frame clones, not every one. The sample lists under 2,500,000 clones; around 95% were seen once. Sample: naive CD4+ T cells sorted from blood. The receptors shown here come from a man in his late teens or twenties in good health. CDR3s include the opening cysteine and the closing phenylalanine or tryptophan. D genes are given only for firm matches. Where a row states a size, it is once, few, many or the class of an expanded clone; other rows omit it.

NA	TRBJ1-1	NA	TRBV6-5	TGTGCCAGCAGTTACAGGGGCTGGGTGACCACTGAAGCTTTCTTT	CASSYRGWVTTEAFF
NA	TRBJ1-6	NA	TRBV4-1	TGCGCCAGCAGCCAAATACACCCCGGGAATTCACCCCTCCACTTT	CASSQIHPGNSPLHF
NA	TRBJ1-3	once	TRBV6-6	TGTGCCAGCAGTTACTCCGAGGGATCTGGAAACACCATATATTTT	CASSYSEGSGNTIYF
TRBD1	TRBJ2-4	NA	TRBV5-1	TGCGCCAGCAGCTTGGGGGGACAGCTAGCCAAAAACATTCAGTACTTC	CASSLGGQLAKNIQYF
NA	TRBJ2-5	NA	TRBV30	TGTGCCTGGAGTGGGGGGCAGGAGACCCAGTACTTC	CAWSGGQETQYF
TRBD1	TRBJ1-1	NA	TRBV9	TGTGCCAGCGGGACAGAAATGAACACTGAAGCTTTCTTT	CASGTEMNTEAFF
NA	TRBJ2-2	NA	TRBV9	TGTGCCAGCAGCGTAGAAGGTCTGGGCGGGGAGCTGTTTTTT	CASSVEGLGGELFF
NA	TRBJ2-3	NA	TRBV7-3	TGTGCCAGCAGGTTTGACCGTGGCACAGATACGCAGTATTTT	CASRFDRGTDTQYF
NA	TRBJ1-4	once	TRBV19	TGTGCCAGTGCGACAGTTTTATCAACTAATGAAAAACTGTTTTTT	CASATVLSTNEKLFF
TRBD2	TRBJ2-7	NA	TRBV2	TGTGCCAGTAGGACTAGCGGCTCCTACGAGCAGTACTTC	CASRTSGSYEQYF
TRBD1	TRBJ2-7	NA	TRBV19	TGTGCCAGTCGACAAGGACAGGCGACCTACGAGCAGTACTTC	CASRQGQATYEQYF
TRBD1	TRBJ2-7	NA	TRBV29-1	TGCAGCGTTCGGACAGGTGGAGTCTACGAGCAGTACTTC	CSVRTGGVYEQYF
NA	TRBJ1-1	NA	TRBV25-1	TGTGCCAGCAGTGAACAGGGAAACACTGAAGCTTTCTTT	CASSEQGNTEAFF
TRBD1	TRBJ1-2	NA	TRBV30	TGTGCCTGGAGCGGACAGGCGCTTAACTATGGCTACACCTTC	CAWSGQALNYGYTF
NA	TRBJ2-7	NA	TRBV30	TGTGCCTGGAGTGCGGGACTTACCTACGAGCAGTACTTC	CAWSAGLTYEQYF
TRBD2	TRBJ2-2	NA	TRBV5-4	TGTGCCAGCAGCTCCTCCGCTAGCGGGCCCGCGAACACCGGGGAGCTGTTTTTT	CASSSSASGPANTGELFF
TRBD1	TRBJ2-5	once	TRBV6-5	TGTGCCAGCAGTCCCACAGGGGGCGTCGCGACCCAGTACTTC	CASSPTGGVATQYF
TRBD2	TRBJ2-4	NA	TRBV6-5	TGTGCCAGCAGTTACGCCGGGGGGGTCAAAAACATTCAGTACTTC	CASSYAGGVKNIQYF
NA	TRBJ1-2	NA	TRBV6-1	TGTGCCAGCAGTGGAACAGTAAACTATGGCTACACCTTC	CASSGTVNYGYTF
TRBD1	TRBJ1-6	NA	TRBV27	TGTGCCAGCCGACCGGACAGGGAAAATTCACCCCTCCACTTT	CASRPDRENSPLHF
NA	TRBJ1-1	NA	TRBV28	TGTGCCAGCAGTTTTGGCGGGAAGAACACTGAAGCTTTCTTT	CASSFGGKNTEAFF
TRBD1	TRBJ2-5	NA	TRBV4-1	TGCGCCAGCAGCCAGCAGAAGGGACAGGGGGCAGTAGAGACCCAGTACTTC	CASSQQKGQGAVETQYF
NA	TRBJ1-2	NA	TRBV28	TGTGCCAGCATCAACATGTCCAGGGGCAACTATGGCTACACCTTC	CASINMSRGNYGYTF
NA	TRBJ1-4	few	TRBV2	TGTGCCAGCAGTGAATTGGGGGGGTTGAATGAAAAACTGTTTTTT	CASSELGGLNEKLFF
NA	TRBJ2-1	NA	TRBV7-2	TGTGCCAGCAGCTTTAGGGTGAGCTCCTACAATGAGCAGTTCTTC	CASSFRVSSYNEQFF
NA	TRBJ2-3	NA	TRBV5-1	TGCGCCAGCAGAAGGCTAGCCAGCACAGATACGCAGTATTTT	CASRRLASTDTQYF
TRBD1	TRBJ1-6	NA	TRBV7-6	TGTGCCAGCAGCCTCGCCGGGACAGTCTATAATTCACCCCTCCACTTT	CASSLAGTVYNSPLHF
NA	TRBJ2-2	NA	TRBV5-1	TGCGCCAGCAGACCGGACGGGGGGCAGGTCACCGGGGAGCTGTTTTTT	CASRPDGGQVTGELFF
NA	TRBJ1-1	NA	TRBV29-1	TGCAGCGCGAAAATGATGAACACTGAAGCTTTCTTT	CSAKMMNTEAFF
TRBD2	TRBJ2-3	NA	TRBV18	TGTGCCAGCTCACCAACTAGCGGGGGGGCCTATGGAGATACGCAGTATTTT	CASSPTSGGAYGDTQYF
NA	TRBJ2-5	NA	TRBV7-6	TGTGCCAGCAGCTTAGAGTCCGGGAGTCTACCGGCCCAGTACTTC	CASSLESGSLPAQYF
NA	TRBJ2-1	NA	TRBV30	TGTGTCGCAGAGGGAAGCTCCTACAATGAGCAGTTCTTC	CVAEGSSYNEQFF
TRBD2	TRBJ2-2	NA	TRBV18	TGTGCCAGCTCACCTCCCTCCAGCGGGGGCACCGGGGAGCTGTTTTTT	CASSPPSSGGTGELFF
NA	TRBJ2-3	NA	TRBV2	TGTGCCAGCAGTGAATGGGGCGCTCATCGGGATACGCAGTATTTT	CASSEWGAHRDTQYF
NA	TRBJ1-4	NA	TRBV30	TGTGCCTGGAGTGTTTTTGGCGGCGAAAAACTGTTTTTT	CAWSVFGGEKLFF
NA	TRBJ2-1	once	TRBV5-4	TGTGCCAGCAGCTTGGTCGCCAGGGGTTACAATGAGCAGTTCTTC	CASSLVARGYNEQFF
TRBD2	TRBJ2-1	NA	TRBV5-7	TGTGCCAGCACCCTACTAGCGGGAAGCCGGCAGTTCTTC	CASTLLAGSRQFF
TRBD2	TRBJ2-3	NA	TRBV10-1	TGCGCCAGCAGTTCCTCCGGGGGGGGAGATACGCAGTATTTT	CASSSSGGGDTQYF
NA	TRBJ1-1	NA	TRBV7-9	TGTGCCAGCAGCTTTACGGGGGCGGGCACTGAAGCTTTCTTT	CASSFTGAGTEAFF
NA	TRBJ1-4	once	TRBV30	TGTGCCCATAGGGCAGGGGACGGAAAACTGTTTTTT	CAHRAGDGKLFF
NA	TRBJ2-7	NA	TRBV10-3	TGTGCCATCAGTGGCGGGCCTACCTACGAGCAGTACTTC	CAISGGPTYEQYF
NA	TRBJ2-3	NA	TRBV7-6	TGTGCCAGCAGCCGGAGGCGGGATGACCCAGATACGCAGTATTTT	CASSRRRDDPDTQYF
TRBD1	TRBJ2-5	NA	TRBV5-4	TGTGCCAGCAGCTTGGATGCAGGGGGCGCTGAGACCCAGTACTTC	CASSLDAGGAETQYF
NA	TRBJ2-7	NA	TRBV6-7	TGTGCCAGCTATATTTTTTCCCCGGGACAAAATCCCTACGAGCAGTACTTC	CASYIFSPGQNPYEQYF
TRBD1	TRBJ2-7	NA	TRBV7-2	TGTGCCAGCAGCATACTAGGACAGGGGGCCTACGAGCAGTACTTC	CASSILGQGAYEQYF
NA	TRBJ2-3	NA	TRBV6-6	TGTGCCAGCAGTTACATAGGAAACACAGATACGCAGTATTTT	CASSYIGNTDTQYF
NA	TRBJ2-1	NA	TRBV29-1	TGCAGCGTTGAACAGGGAATCAAGCAGTTCTTC	CSVEQGIKQFF
TRBD1	TRBJ2-5	once	TRBV5-1	TGCGCCAGCAGCTTGGCCCCGGGACAGCGGATGTACCAAGAGACCCAGTACTTC	CASSLAPGQRMYQETQYF
TRBD2	TRBJ2-1	NA	TRBV2	TGTGCCAGCAGTGAACCGGGAGGAATGAATGAGCAGTTCTTC	CASSEPGGMNEQFF
NA	TRBJ1-2	NA	TRBV29-1	TGCAGCGCCGGACAGAAACTAGCTAACTATGGCTACACCTTC	CSAGQKLANYGYTF